This TCR beta chain was profiled in a study of identical twins. Overall study results and limits: Insertion counts were lower in abundant cord blood beta clonotypes, a trend that memory repertoires did not show. Out-of-frame sharing of TCR alpha in monozygotic twins was underestimated by models.

This CDR3 spans 16 amino acids. Germline V gene data show CDR1 as SQVTM and CDR2 as ANQGSEA. Losses at the gene ends were 6 bases for V and 1 base for J; bases not matched to a gene: 11. TCRdb reprocessed the 5' RACE reads with MiXCR, giving one entry per CDR3 protein. The table has hundreds of thousands of distinct CDR3 sequences, 8.6% seen once; the top ten hold approximately 0.89%. About this clonotype: Its antigen remains unidentified.

Healthy Caucasians were all of the donors. Separately, the same data were catalogued under a study of yellow fever vaccine responses in identical twins. This second report adds: Twins reportedly showed a vaccine T cell response that seemed partly convergent and partly personalized.

This sequence originates from a woman aged 18-35 years in good health. The chain joins TRBV29-1 to TRBJ1-2, with TRBD1 matching 10 bases. The source material was PBMCs. DNA for the CDR3: TGCAGCGTCTTTGGGACAGGGGCGCTCCGTAACTATGGCTACACCTTC. Its protein is CSVFGTGALRNYGYTF. The full variable domain, rest sourced from reference TRBV29-1 and TRBJ1-2, is SAVISQKPSRDICQRGTSLTIQCQVDSQVTMMFWYRQQPGQSLTLIATANQGSEATYESGFVIDKFPISRPNLTFSTLTVSNMSPEDSSIYLCSVFGTGALRNYGYTFGSGTRLTVV.